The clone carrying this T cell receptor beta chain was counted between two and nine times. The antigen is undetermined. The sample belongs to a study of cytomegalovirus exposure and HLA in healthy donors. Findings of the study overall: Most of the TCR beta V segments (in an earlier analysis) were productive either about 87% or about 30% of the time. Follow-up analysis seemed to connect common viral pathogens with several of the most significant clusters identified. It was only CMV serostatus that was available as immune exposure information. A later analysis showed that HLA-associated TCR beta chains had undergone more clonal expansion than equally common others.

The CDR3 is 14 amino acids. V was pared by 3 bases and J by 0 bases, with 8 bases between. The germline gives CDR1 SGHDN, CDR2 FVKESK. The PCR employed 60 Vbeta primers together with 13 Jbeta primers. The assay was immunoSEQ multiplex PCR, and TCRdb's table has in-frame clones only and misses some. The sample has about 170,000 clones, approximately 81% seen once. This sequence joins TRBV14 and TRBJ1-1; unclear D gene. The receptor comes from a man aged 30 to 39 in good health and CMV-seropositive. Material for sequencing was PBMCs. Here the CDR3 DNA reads TGTGCCAGCAGCCACGTCAACATGAACACTGAAGCTTTCTTT. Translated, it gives CASSHVNMNTEAFF.